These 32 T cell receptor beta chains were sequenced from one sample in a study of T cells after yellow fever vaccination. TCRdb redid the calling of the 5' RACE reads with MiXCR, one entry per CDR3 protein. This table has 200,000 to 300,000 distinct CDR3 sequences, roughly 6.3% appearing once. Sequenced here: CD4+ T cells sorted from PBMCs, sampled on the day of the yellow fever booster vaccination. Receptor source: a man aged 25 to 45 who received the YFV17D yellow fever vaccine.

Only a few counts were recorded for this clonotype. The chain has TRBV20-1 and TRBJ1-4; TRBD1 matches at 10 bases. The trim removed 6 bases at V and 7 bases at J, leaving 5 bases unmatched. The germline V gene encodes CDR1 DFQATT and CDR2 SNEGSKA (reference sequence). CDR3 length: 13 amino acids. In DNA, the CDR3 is TGCAGTGCCAGACAGGGGGCGGGTGAAAAACTGTTTTTT. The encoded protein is CSARQGAGEKLFF.

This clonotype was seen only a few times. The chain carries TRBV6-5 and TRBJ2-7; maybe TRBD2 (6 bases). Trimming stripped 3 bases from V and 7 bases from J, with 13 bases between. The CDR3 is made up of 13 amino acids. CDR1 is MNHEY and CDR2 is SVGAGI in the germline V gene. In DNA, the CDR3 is TGTGCCAGCAGTTATAGCGGCCCCGGGGAGCAGTACTTC. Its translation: CASSYSGPGEQYF.

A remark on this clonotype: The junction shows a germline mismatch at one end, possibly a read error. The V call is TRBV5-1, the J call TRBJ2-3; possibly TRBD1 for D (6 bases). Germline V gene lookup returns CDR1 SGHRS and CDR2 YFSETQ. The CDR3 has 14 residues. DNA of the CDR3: TGCGCCAGCAGCGATACAGGGAGCACCGATACGCAGTATTTT. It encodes CASSDTGSTDTQYF.

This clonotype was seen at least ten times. The CDR3 nucleotides read TGCAGTGCTAGGACCGGACTAGCGGGAGGTCTTGAGCAGTTCTTC. Residues: CSARTGLAGGLEQFF. The genes are TRBV20-1 and TRBJ2-1; TRBD2 agrees at 14 bases. The CDR3 is 15 residues long. V dropped 3 bases and J dropped 9; count of bases not matched to a gene: 7. In germline, CDR1 is DFQATT, CDR2 SNEGSKA (reference sequence).

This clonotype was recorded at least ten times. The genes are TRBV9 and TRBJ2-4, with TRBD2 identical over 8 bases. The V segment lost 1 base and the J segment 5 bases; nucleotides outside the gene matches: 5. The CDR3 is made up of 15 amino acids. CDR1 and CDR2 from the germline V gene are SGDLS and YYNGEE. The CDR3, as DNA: TGTGCCAGCAGCGTATCACCGGGGGGGGAAAACATTCAGTACTTC. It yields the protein CASSVSPGGENIQYF.

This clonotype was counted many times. In DNA, the CDR3 is TGTGCCACCAGTGATCCAGGGAGCACAGATACGCAGTATTTT. Amino acids: CATSDPGSTDTQYF. This chain uses TRBV24-1 with TRBJ2-3; D is possibly TRBD1 (5 bases). The germline gives CDR1 KGHDR, CDR2 SFDVKD. The V and J ends lost 3 bases and 0 bases respectively, with 6 bases between them. The CDR3 runs 14 residues.

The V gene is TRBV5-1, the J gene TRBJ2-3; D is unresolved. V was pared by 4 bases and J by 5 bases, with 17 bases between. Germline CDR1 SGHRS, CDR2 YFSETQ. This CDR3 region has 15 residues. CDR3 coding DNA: TGCGCCAGCAGCGCCTACTCGGGCGGTGGAGATACGCAGTATTTT. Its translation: CASSAYSGGGDTQYF.

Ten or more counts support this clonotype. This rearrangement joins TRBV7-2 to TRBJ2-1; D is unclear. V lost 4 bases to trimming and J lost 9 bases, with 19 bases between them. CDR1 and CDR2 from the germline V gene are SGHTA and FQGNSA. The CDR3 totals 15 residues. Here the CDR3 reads CASSSDAYHWREQFF. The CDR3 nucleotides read TGTGCCAGCAGCTCGGACGCCTACCACTGGCGTGAGCAGTTCTTC. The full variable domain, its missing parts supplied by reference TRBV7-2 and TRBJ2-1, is GAGVSQSPSNKVTEKGKDVELRCDPISGHTALYWYRQSLGQGLEFLIYFQGNSAPDKSGLPSDRFSAERTGGSVSTLTIQRTQQEDSAVYLCASSSDAYHWREQFFGPGTRLTVL.

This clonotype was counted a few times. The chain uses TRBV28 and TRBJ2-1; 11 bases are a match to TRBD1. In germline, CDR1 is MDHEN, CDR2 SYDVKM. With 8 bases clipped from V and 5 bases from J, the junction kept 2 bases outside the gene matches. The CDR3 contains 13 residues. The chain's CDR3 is CASGTGGNNEQFF. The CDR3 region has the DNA TGTGCCAGCGGGACAGGGGGGAACAATGAGCAGTTCTTC.

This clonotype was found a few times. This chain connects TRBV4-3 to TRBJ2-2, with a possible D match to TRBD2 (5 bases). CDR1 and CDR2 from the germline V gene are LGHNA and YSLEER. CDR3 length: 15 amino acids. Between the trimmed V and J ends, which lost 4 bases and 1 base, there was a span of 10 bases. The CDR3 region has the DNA TGCGCCAGCAGCCTTCAAAGCGGGAACACCGGGGAGCTGTTTTTT. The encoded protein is CASSLQSGNTGELFF.

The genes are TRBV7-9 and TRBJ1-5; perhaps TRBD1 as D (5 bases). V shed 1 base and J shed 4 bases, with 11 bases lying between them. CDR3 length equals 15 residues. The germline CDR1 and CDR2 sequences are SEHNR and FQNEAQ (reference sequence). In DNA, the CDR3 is TGTGCCAGCAGCTTAGGTTCCGGGGGGAATCAGCCCCAGCATTTT. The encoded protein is CASSLGSGGNQPQHF.

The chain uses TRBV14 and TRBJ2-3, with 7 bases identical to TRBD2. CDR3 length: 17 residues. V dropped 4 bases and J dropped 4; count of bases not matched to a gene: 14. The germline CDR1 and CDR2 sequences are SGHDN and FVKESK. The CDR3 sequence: CASSPPYSAGAADTQYF. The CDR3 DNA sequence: TGTGCCAGCAGCCCGCCCTACTCGGCGGGAGCGGCAGATACGCAGTATTTT.

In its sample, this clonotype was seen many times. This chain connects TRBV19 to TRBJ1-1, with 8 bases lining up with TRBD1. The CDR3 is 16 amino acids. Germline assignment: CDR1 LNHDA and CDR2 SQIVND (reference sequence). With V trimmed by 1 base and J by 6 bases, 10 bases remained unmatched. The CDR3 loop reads CASSIGPTGDFAEAFF. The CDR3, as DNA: TGTGCCAGTAGTATAGGCCCGACAGGGGATTTCGCTGAAGCTTTCTTT.

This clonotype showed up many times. The CDR3 DNA reads as TGTGCCAGCACCGTTAGGCGGGGGCCCCAAGAGACCCAGTACTTC. Translation gives CASTVRRGPQETQYF. V gene TRBV28 combines with J gene TRBJ2-5; D perhaps matches TRBD2 (7 bases). Trimming took off 7 bases at V and 1 base at J, with 16 bases between the two ends. CDR1 is MDHEN, CDR2 SYDVKM, per germline. The CDR3 has 15 residues.

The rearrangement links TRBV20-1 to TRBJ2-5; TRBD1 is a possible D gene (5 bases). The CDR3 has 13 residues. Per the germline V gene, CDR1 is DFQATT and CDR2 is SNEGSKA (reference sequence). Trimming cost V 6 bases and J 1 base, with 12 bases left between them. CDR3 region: CSAAATAQETQYF. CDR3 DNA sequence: TGCAGTGCCGCCGCGACAGCCCAAGAGACCCAGTACTTC.

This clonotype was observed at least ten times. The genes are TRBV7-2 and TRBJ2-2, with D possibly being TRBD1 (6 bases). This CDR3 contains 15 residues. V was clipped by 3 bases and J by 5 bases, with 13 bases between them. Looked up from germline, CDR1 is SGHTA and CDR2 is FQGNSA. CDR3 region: CASSLQGRRTGELFF. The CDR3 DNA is TGTGCCAGCAGCTTGCAGGGGCGCAGAACCGGGGAGCTGTTTTTT.

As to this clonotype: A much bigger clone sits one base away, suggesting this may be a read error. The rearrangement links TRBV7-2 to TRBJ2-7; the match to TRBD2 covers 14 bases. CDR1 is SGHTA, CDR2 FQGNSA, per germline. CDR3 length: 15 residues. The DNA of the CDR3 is TGTGACAGCAGCGGACGGACTAGCGGGGGGTACGAGCAGTACTTC. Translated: CDSSGRTSGGYEQYF.

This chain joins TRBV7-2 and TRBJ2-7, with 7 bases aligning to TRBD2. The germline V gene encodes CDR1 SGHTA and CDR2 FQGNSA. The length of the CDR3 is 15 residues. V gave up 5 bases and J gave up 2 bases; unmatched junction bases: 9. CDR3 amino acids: CASSDFAGLAYEQYF. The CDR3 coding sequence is TGTGCCAGCAGCGATTTTGCAGGACTAGCCTACGAGCAGTACTTC.

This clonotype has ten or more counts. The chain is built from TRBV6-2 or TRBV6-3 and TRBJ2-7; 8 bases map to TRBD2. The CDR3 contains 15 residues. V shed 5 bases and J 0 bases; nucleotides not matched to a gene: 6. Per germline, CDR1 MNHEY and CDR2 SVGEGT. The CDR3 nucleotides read TGTGCCAGCAGTACTACTAGCGGAACCTCCTACGAGCAGTACTTC. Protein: CASSTTSGTSYEQYF.

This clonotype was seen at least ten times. This CDR3 is CASSSRTGNQPQHF. Written as DNA, the CDR3 is TGTGCCAGCAGCTCAAGGACAGGGAATCAGCCCCAGCATTTT. This chain links TRBV7-9 with TRBJ1-5, with 8 bases matching TRBD1. The CDR3 is 14 amino acids. Germline trimming cut 4 bases from V and 4 bases from J; bases unmatched to any gene: 3. Looked up from germline, CDR1 is SEHNR and CDR2 is FQNEAQ (reference sequence).

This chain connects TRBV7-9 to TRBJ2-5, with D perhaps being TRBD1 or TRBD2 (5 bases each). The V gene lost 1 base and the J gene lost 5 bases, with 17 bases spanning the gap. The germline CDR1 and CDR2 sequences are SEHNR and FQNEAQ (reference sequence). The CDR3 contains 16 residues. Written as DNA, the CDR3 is TGTGCCAGCAGCTTAGTTGGGGGACCCCCAAGGGAGACCCAGTACTTC. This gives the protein CASSLVGGPPRETQYF.

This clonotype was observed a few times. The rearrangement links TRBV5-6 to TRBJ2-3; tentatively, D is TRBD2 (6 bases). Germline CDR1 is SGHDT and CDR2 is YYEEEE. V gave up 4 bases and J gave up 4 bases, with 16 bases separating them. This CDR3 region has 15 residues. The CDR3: CASSTATSSSDTQYF. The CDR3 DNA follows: TGTGCCAGCAGCACCGCGACTAGTTCCTCAGATACGCAGTATTTT. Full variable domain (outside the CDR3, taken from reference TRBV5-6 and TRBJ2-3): DAGVTQSPTHLIKTRGQQVTLRCSPKSGHDTVSWYQQALGQGPQFIFQYYEEEERQRGNFPDRFSGHQFPNYSSELNVNALLLGDSALYLCASSTATSSSDTQYFGPGTRLTVL.

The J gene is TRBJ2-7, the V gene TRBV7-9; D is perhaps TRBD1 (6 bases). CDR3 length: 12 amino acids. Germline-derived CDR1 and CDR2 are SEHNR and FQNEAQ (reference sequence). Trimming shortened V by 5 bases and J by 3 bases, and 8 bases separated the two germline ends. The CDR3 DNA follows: TGTGCCAGCAGCCGACAGGTCTACGAGCAGTACTTC. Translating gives CASSRQVYEQYF.

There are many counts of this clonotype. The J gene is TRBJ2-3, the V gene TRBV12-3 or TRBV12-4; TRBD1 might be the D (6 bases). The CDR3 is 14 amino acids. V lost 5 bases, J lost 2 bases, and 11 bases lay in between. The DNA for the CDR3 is TGTGCCAGCAGTAGACAGGTACCCACAGATACGCAGTATTTT. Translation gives CASSRQVPTDTQYF.

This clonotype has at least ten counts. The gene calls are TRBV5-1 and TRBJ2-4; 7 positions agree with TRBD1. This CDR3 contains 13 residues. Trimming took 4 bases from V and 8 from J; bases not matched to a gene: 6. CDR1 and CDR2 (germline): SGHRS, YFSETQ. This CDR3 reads CASSGQEFDIQYF. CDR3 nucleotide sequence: TGCGCCAGCAGCGGACAGGAATTCGACATTCAGTACTTC.

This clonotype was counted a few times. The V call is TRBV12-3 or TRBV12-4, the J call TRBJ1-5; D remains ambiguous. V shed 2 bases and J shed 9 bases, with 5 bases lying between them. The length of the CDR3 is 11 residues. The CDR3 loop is CASSLYGPQHF. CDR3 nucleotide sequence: TGTGCCAGCAGTTTATACGGGCCCCAGCATTTT.

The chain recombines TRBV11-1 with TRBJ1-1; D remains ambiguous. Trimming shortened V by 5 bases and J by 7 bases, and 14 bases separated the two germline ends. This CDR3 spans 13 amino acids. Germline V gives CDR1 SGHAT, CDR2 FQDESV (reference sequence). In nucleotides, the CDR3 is TGTGCCAGCAGCCCAAGCCAGGACCTTGAAGCTTTCTTT. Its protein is CASSPSQDLEAFF. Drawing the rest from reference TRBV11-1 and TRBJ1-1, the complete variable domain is EAEVAQSPRYKITEKSQAVAFWCDPISGHATLYWYRQILGQGPELLVQFQDESVVDDSQLPKDRFSAERLKGVDSTLKIQPAELGDSAMYLCASSPSQDLEAFFGQGTRLTVV.

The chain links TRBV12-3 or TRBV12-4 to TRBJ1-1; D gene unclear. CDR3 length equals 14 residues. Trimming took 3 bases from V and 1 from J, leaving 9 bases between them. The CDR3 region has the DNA TGTGCCAGCAGTTTTGGAAGACCGAACACTGAAGCTTTCTTT. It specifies CASSFGRPNTEAFF.

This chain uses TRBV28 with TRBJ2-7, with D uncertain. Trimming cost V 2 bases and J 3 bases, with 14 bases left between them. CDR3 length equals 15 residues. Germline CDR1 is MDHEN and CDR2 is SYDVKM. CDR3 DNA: TGTGCCAGCAGTTTAATGGGCCAGCAAAGCTACGAGCAGTACTTC. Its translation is CASSLMGQQSYEQYF.

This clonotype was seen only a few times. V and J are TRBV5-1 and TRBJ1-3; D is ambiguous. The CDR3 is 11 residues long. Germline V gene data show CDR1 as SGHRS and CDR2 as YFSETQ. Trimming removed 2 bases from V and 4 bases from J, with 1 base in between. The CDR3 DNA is TGCGCCAGCAGCTTCGGAAACACCATATATTTT. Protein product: CASSFGNTIYF.

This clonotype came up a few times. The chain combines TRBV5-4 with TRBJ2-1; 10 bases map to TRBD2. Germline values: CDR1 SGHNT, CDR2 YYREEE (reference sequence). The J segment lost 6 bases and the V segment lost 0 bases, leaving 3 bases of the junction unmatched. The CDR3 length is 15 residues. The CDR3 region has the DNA TGTGCCAGCAGCTTGGTGCTAGCGGGAGTCAATGAGCAGTTCTTC. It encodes CASSLVLAGVNEQFF.

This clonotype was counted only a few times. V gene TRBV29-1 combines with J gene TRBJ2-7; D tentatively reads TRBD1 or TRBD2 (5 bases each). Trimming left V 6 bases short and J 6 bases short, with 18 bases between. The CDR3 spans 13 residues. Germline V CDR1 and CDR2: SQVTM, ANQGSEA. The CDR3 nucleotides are TGCAGCGTCGGGACGGCAGTCGGTGGCGAGCAGTACTTC. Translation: CSVGTAVGGEQYF.